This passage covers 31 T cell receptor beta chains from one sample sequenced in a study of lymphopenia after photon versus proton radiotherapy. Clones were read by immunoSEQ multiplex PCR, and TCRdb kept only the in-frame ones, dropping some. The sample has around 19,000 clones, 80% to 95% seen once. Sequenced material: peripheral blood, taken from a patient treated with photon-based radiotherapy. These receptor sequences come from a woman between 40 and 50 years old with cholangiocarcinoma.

The CDR3 is CASREKDGQGYEQFF. DNA of the CDR3: TGTGCCAGCAGGGAGAAGGACGGCCAAGGGTATGAGCAGTTCTTC. The chain links TRBV2 to TRBJ2-1; D not certain. Trimming removed 6 bases at V and 8 bases at J, with 20 bases between. CDR1 and CDR2 (germline): SNHLY, FYNNEI. This CDR3 has 15 residues.

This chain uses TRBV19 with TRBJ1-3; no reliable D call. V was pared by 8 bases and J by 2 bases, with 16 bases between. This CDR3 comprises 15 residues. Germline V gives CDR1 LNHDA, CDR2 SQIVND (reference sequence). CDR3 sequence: CASRDWAGAGNTIYF. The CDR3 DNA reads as TGTGCCAGTCGTGATTGGGCCGGGGCTGGAAACACCATATATTTT.

CDR3 protein: CASSIPGQGRYNEQFF. In DNA, the CDR3 is TGTGCCAGTAGTATACCGGGACAGGGAAGGTACAATGAGCAGTTCTTC. V is TRBV19 and J is TRBJ2-1; TRBD1 matches at 9 bases. The V and J ends lost 2 bases and 4 bases, in that order; junction bases with no gene match: 6. The CDR3 extends over 16 amino acids. The germline V gene encodes CDR1 LNHDA and CDR2 SQIVND (reference sequence).

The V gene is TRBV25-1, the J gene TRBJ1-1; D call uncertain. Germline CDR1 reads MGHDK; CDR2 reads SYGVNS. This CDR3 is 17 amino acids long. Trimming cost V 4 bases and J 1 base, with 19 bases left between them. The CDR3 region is CASSGRAIGNGNTEAFF. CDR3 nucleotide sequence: TGTGCCAGCAGTGGGCGGGCCATTGGGAATGGGAACACTGAAGCTTTCTTT.

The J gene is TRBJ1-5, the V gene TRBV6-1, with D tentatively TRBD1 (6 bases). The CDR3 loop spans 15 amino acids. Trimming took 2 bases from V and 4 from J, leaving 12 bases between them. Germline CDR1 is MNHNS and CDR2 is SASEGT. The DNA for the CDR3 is TGTGCCAGCAGTGAAAGACAGGTCCCGAATCAGCCCCAGCATTTT. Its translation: CASSERQVPNQPQHF.

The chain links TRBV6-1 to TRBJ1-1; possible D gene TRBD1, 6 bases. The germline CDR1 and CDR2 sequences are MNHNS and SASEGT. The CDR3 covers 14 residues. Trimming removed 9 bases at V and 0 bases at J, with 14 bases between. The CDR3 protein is CASGQRSLNTEAFF. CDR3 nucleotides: TGTGCCAGTGGACAGCGTAGTCTGAACACTGAAGCTTTCTTT.

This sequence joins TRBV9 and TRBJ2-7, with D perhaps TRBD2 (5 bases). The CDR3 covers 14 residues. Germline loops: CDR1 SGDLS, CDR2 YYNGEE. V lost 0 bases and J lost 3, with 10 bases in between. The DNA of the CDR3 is TGTGCCAGCAGCGTAGGGGTTGCGGGCTACGAGCAGTACTTC. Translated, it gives CASSVGVAGYEQYF.

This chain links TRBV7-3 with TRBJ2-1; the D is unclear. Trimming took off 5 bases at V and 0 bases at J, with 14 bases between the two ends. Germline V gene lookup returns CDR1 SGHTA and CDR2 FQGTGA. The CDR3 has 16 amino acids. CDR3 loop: CASSPSPASSYNEQFF. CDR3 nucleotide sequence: TGTGCCAGCAGCCCCTCTCCGGCTAGCTCCTACAATGAGCAGTTCTTC.

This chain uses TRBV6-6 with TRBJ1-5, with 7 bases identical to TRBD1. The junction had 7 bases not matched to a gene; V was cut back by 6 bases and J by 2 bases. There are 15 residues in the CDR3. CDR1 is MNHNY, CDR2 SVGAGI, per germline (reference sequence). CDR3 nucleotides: TGTGCCAGCAGCCAAGGGGGCACAGGCAATCAGCCCCAGCATTTT. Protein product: CASSQGGTGNQPQHF.

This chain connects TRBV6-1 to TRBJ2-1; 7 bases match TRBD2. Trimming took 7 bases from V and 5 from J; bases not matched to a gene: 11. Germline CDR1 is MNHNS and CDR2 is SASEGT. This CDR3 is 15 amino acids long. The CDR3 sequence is CASNRVLAANNEQFF. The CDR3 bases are TGTGCCAGCAATAGGGTTCTAGCGGCTAACAATGAGCAGTTCTTC.

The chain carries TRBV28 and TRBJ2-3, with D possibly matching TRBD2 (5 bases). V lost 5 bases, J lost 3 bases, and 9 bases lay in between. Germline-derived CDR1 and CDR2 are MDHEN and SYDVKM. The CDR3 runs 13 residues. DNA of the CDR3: TGTGCCAGCAGTACGTGGGAGACAGATACGCAGTATTTT. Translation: CASSTWETDTQYF.

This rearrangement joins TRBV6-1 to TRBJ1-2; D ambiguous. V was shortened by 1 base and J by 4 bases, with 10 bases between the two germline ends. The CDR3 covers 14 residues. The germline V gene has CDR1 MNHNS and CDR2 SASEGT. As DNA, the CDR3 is TGTGCCAGCAGTGAAGGACGGGGTTTCTATGGCTACACCTTC. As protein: CASSEGRGFYGYTF.

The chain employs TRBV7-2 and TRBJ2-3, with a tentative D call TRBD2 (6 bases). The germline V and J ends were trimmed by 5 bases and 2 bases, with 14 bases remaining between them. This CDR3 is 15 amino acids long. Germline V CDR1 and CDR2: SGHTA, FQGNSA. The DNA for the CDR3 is TGTGCCAGCAGCCCTACCGGGACTCTCACAGATACGCAGTATTTT. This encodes CASSPTGTLTDTQYF.

Here the CDR3 reads CAISAATGGGTDTQYF. The CDR3 DNA reads as TGTGCCATCAGTGCGGCAACGGGAGGAGGCACAGATACGCAGTATTTT. The chain recombines TRBV10-3 with TRBJ2-3, with 7 bases identical to TRBD2. The CDR3 spans 16 residues. Trimming took 4 bases from V and 1 from J; bases not matched to a gene: 8. The germline gives CDR1 ENHRY, CDR2 SYGVKD.

CDR3: CASSPIYGTDHTGELFF. The CDR3 region has the DNA TGTGCCAGCAGCCCAATCTACGGGACAGATCACACCGGGGAGCTGTTTTTT. The chain recombines TRBV9 with TRBJ2-2; 7 bases line up with TRBD1. The CDR3 extends over 17 amino acids. J was trimmed by 3 bases and V by 4 bases; bases with no gene match: 12. Per the germline V gene, CDR1 is SGDLS and CDR2 is YYNGEE. Full variable domain (rest looked up from reference TRBV9 and TRBJ2-2): DSGVTQTPKHLITATGQRVTLRCSPRSGDLSVYWYQQSLDQGLQFLIQYYNGEERAKGNILERFSAQQFPDLHSELNLSSLELGDSALYFCASSPIYGTDHTGELFFGEGSRLTVL.

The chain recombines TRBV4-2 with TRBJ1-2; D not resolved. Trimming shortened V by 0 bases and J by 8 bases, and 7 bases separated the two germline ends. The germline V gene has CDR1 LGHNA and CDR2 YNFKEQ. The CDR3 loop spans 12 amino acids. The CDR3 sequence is CASSQEVAGYTF. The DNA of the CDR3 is TGTGCCAGCAGCCAAGAGGTGGCGGGCTACACCTTC.

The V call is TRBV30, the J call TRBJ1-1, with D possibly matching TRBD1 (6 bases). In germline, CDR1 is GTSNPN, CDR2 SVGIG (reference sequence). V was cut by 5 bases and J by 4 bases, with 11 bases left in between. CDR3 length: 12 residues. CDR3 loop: CAWDGGATEAFF. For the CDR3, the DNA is TGTGCCTGGGATGGGGGGGCCACTGAAGCTTTCTTT.

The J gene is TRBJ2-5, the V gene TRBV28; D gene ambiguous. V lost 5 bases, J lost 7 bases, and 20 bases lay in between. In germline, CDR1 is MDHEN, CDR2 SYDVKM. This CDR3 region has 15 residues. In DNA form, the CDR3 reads TGTGCCAGCAGTGGCTCAGAAACCTCTTTTTTGACCCAGTACTTC. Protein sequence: CASSGSETSFLTQYF.

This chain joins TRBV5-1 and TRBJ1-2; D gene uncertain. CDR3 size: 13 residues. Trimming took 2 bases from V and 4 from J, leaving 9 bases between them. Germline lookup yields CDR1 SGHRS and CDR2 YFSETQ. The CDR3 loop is CASSFGGGYGYTF. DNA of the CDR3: TGCGCCAGCAGCTTTGGTGGAGGCTATGGCTACACCTTC.

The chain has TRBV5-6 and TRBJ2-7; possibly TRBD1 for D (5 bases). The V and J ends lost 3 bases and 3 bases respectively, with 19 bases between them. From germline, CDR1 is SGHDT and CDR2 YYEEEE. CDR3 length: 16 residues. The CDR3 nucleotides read TGTGCCAGCAGCTACATGCCCGGCAGGGAAAACTACGAGCAGTACTTC. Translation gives CASSYMPGRENYEQYF. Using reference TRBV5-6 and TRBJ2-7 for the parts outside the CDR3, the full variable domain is DAGVTQSPTHLIKTRGQQVTLRCSPKSGHDTVSWYQQALGQGPQFIFQYYEEEERQRGNFPDRFSGHQFPNYSSELNVNALLLGDSALYLCASSYMPGRENYEQYFGPGTRLTVT.

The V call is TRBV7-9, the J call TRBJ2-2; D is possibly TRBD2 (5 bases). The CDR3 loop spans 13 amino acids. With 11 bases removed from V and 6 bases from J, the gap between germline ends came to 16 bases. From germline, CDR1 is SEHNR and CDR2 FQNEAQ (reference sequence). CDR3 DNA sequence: TGTGCCTCTCCGGACGGGGTCGCCGGGGAGCTGTTTTTT. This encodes CASPDGVAGELFF.

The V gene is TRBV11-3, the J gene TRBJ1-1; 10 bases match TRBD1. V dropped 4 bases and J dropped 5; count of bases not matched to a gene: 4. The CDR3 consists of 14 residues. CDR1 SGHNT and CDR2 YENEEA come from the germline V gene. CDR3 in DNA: TGTGCCAGCAGCTCAGGACAGGGGGGAACTGAAGCTTTCTTT. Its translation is CASSSGQGGTEAFF. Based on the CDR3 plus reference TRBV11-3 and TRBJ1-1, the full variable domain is EAGVVQSPRYKIIEKKQPVAFWCNPISGHNTLYWYLQNLGQGPELLIRYENEEAVDDSQLPKDRFSAERLKGVDSTLKIQPAELGDSAVYLCASSSGQGGTEAFFGQGTRLTVV.

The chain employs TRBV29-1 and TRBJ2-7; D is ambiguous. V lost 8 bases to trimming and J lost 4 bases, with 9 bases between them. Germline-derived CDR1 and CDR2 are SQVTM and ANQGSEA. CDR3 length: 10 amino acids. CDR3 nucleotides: TGCAGCCCGACCGAATACGAGCAGTACTTC. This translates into CSPTEYEQYF.

For the CDR3, the DNA is TGCGCCAGCAGCTTGGACGGTGTCTCTGGAAACACCATATATTTT. This sequence encodes CASSLDGVSGNTIYF. This sequence joins TRBV5-1 and TRBJ1-3; D unresolved. Germline lookup yields CDR1 SGHRS and CDR2 YFSETQ. The CDR3 has 15 residues. Between the trimmed V and J ends, which lost 0 bases and 0 bases, there was a span of 7 bases. Full variable domain (remainder filled in from reference TRBV5-1 and TRBJ1-3): KAGVTQTPRYLIKTRGQQVTLSCSPISGHRSVSWYQQTPGQGLQFLFEYFSETQRNKGNFPGRFSGRQFSNSRSEMNVSTLELGDSALYLCASSLDGVSGNTIYFGEGSWLTVV.

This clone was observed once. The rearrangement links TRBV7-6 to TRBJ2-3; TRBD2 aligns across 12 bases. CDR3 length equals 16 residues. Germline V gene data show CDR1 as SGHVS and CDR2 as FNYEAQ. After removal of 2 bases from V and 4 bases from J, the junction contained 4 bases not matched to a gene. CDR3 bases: TGTGCCAGCAGCTTATCCGGGACTAGCGGGTCAGATACGCAGTATTTT. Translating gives CASSLSGTSGSDTQYF.

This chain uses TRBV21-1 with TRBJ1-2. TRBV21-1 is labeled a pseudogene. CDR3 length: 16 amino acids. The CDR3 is CASSKGRGPTLYGYTF. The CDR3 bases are TGTGCCAGCAGCAAAGGGAGGGGCCCCACCCTCTATGGCTACACCTTC.

CDR3 loop: CSAPQGGRSETQYF. CDR3 nucleotide sequence: TGCAGCGCCCCGCAGGGGGGGAGATCAGAGACCCAGTACTTC. V usage is TRBV29-1 and J usage is TRBJ2-5; D possibly uses TRBD1 or TRBD2 (7 bases each). CDR3 length: 14 amino acids. Germline-derived CDR1 and CDR2 are SQVTM and ANQGSEA. Trimming left V 7 bases short and J 4 bases short, with 19 bases between.

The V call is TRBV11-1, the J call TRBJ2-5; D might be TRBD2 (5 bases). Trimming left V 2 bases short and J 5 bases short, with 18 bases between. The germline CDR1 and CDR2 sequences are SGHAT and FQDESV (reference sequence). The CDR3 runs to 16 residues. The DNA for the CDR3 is TGTGCCAGCAGCTTACCCGAACAACGGGGAGAGGAGACCCAGTACTTC. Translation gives CASSLPEQRGEETQYF.

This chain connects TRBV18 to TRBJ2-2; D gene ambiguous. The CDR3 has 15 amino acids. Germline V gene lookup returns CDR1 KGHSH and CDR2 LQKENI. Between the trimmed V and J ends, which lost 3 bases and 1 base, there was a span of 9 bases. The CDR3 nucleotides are TGTGCCAGCTCACCTAGTTCAGGGAACACCGGGGAGCTGTTTTTT. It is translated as CASSPSSGNTGELFF.

CDR3 sequence reads: CASSPGTSVTGELFF. CDR3 nucleotide sequence: TGTGCCAGCTCTCCCGGGACTAGCGTTACCGGGGAGCTGTTTTTT. This sequence joins TRBV19 and TRBJ2-2; 10 bases align to TRBD2. The germline V gene encodes CDR1 LNHDA and CDR2 SQIVND (reference sequence). V lost 9 bases to trimming and J lost 5 bases; unmatched junction nucleotides: 9. This CDR3 is built from 15 residues.

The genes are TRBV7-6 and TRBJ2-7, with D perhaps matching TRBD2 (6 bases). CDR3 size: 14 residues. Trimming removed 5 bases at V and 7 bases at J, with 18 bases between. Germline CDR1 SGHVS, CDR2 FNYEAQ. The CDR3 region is CASSPLAKGREQYF. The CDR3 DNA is TGTGCCAGCAGCCCGCTAGCGAAGGGGAGGGAGCAGTACTTC. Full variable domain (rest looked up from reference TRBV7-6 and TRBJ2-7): GAGVSQSPRYKVTKRGQDVALRCDPISGHVSLYWYRQALGQGPEFLTYFNYEAQQDKSGLPNDRFSAERPEGSISTLTIQRTEQRDSAMYRCASSPLAKGREQYFGPGTRLTVT.